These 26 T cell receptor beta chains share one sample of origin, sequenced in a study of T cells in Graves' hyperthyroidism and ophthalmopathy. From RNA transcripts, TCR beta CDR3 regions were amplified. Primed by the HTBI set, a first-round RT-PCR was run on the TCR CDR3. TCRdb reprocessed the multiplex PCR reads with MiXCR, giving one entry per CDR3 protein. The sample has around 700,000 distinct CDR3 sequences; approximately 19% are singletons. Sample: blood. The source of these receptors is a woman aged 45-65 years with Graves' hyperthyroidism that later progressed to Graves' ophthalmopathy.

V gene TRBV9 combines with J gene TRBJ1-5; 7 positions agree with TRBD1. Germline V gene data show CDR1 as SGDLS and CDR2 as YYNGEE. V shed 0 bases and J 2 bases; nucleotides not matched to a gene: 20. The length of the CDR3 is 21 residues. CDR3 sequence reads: CASSVVPRGGRGCGCNQPQHF. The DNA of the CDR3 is TGTGCCAGCAGCGTAGTCCCCAGGGGGGGCAGAGGATGCGGGTGCAATCAGCCCCAGCATTTT.

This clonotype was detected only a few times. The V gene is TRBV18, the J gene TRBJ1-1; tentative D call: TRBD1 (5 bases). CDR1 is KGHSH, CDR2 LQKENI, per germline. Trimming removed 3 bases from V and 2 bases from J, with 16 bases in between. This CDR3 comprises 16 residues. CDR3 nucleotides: TGTGCCAGCTCACCCACGTCCGGGACGCCTAACACTGAAGCTTTCTTT. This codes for CASSPTSGTPNTEAFF.

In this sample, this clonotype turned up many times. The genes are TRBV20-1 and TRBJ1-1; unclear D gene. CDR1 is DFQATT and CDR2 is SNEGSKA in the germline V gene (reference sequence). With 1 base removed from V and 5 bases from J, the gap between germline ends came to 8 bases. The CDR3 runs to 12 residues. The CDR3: CSARGLATEAFF. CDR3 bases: TGCAGTGCTAGAGGTTTGGCAACTGAAGCTTTCTTT.

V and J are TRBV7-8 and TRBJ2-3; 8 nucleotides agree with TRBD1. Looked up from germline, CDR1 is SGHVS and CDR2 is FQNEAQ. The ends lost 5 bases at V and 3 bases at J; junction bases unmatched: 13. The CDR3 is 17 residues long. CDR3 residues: CASSPLRDRRRTDTQYF. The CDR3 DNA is TGTGCCAGCAGCCCCCTGAGGGACAGGAGGAGGACAGATACGCAGTATTTT.

The CDR3 reads CASSLSKVGTGSSYEQYF. CDR3 nucleotide sequence: TGTGCCAGCAGCTTATCAAAGGTCGGGACAGGGAGCTCCTACGAGCAGTACTTC. V usage is TRBV5-5 and J usage is TRBJ2-7; 9 bases line up with TRBD1. CDR1 and CDR2 from the germline V gene are SGHKS and YYEKEE (reference sequence). This CDR3 is built from 18 residues. Losses at the gene ends were 2 bases for V and 0 bases for J; bases not matched to a gene: 12.

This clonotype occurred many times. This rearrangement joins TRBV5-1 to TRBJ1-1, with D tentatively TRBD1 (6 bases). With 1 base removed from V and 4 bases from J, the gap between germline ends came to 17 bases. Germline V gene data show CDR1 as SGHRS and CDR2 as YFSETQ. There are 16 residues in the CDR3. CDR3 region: CASSLTYLTGLTEAFF. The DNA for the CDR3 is TGCGCCAGCAGCTTGACCTACCTAACAGGGCTCACTGAAGCTTTCTTT.

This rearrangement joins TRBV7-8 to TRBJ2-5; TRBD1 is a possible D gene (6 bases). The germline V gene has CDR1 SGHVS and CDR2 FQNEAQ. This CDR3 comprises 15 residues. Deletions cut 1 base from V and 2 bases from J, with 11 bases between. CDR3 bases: TGTGCCAGCAGCTTAGACCGGACAGATCAAGAGACCCAGTACTTC. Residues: CASSLDRTDQETQYF.

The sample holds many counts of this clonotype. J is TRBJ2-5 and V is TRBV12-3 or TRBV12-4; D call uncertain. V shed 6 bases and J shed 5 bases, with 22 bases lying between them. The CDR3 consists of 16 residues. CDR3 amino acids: CASSPLTSLGPETQYF. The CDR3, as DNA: TGTGCCAGCAGCCCTCTTACTTCATTAGGCCCGGAGACCCAGTACTTC.

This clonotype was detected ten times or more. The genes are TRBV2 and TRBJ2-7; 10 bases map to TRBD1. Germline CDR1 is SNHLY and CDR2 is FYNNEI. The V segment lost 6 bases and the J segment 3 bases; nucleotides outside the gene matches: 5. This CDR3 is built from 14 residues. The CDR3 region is CASRRDRGNYEQYF. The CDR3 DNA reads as TGTGCCAGCAGGAGGGACAGGGGAAACTACGAGCAGTACTTC.

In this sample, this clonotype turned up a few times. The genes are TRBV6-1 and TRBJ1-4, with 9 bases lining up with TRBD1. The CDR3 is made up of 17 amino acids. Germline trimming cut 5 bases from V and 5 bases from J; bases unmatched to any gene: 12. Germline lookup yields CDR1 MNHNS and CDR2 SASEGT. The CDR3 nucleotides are TGTGCCAGCAGTTACTCAGAAGGGGACAGGGAAAATGAAAAACTGTTTTTT. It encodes CASSYSEGDRENEKLFF.

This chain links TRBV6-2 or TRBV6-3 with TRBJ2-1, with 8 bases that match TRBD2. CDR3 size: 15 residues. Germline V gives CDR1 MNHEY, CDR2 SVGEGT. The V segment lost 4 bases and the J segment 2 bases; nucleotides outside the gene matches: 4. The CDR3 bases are TGTGCCAGCAGTTTATTAGCGGGGACCTACAATGAGCAGTTCTTC. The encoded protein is CASSLLAGTYNEQFF.

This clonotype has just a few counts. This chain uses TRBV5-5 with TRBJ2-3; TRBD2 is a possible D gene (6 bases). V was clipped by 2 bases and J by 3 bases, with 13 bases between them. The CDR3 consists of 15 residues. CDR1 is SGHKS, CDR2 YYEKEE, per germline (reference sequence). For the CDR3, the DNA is TGTGCCAGCAGCTTAGGAGGAGGGCAGACAGATACGCAGTATTTT. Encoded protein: CASSLGGGQTDTQYF.

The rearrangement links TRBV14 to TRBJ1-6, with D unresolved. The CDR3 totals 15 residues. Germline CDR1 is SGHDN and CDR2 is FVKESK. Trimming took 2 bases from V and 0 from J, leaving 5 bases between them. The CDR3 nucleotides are TGTGCCAGCAGCCAAAGGCTCTCCTATAATTCACCCCTCCACTTT. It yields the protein CASSQRLSYNSPLHF.

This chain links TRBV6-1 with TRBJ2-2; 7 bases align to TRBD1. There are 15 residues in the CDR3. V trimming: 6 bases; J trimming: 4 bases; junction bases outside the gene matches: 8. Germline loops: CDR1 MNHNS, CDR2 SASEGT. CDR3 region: CASRPGTARTGELFF. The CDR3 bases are TGTGCCAGCAGACCCGGGACAGCCCGCACCGGGGAGCTGTTTTTT.

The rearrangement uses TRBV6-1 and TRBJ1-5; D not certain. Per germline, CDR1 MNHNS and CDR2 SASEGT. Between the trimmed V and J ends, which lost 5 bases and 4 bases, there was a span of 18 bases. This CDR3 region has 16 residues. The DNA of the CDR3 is TGTGCCAGCAGTCCTGACAAAACCATTCGAAATCAGCCCCAGCATTTT. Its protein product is CASSPDKTIRNQPQHF.

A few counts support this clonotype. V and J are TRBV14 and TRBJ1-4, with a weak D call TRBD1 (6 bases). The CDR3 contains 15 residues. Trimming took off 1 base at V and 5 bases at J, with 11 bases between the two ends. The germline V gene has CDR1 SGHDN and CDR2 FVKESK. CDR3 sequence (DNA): TGTGCCAGCAGCCAAGGAGAGCAGGGGAATGAAAAACTGTTTTTT. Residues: CASSQGEQGNEKLFF.

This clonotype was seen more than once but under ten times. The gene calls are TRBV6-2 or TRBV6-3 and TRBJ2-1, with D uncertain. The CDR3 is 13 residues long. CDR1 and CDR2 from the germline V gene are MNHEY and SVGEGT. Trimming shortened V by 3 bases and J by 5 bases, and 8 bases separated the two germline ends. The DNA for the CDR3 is TGTGCCAGCAGTTATCGACATCACAATGAGCAGTTCTTC. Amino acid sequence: CASSYRHHNEQFF.

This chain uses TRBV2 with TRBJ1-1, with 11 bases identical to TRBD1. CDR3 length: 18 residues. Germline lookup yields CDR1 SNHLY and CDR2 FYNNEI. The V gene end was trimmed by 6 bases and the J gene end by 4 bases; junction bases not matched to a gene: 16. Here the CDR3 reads CASSLHWTGGEGGTEAFF. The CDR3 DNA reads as TGTGCCAGCAGCCTTCATTGGACAGGGGGCGAGGGGGGCACTGAAGCTTTCTTT.

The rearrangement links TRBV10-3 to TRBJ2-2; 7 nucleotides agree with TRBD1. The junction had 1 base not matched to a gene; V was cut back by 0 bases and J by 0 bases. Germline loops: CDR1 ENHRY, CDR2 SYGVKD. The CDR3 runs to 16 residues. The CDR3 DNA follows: TGTGCCATCAGTGAGTCCGGGACAGCGAACACCGGGGAGCTGTTTTTT. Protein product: CAISESGTANTGELFF.

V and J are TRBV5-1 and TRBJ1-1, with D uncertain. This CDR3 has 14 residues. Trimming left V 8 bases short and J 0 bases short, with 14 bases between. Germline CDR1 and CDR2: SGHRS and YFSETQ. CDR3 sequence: CASGYAGMNTEAFF. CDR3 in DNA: TGCGCCAGTGGTTACGCAGGAATGAACACTGAAGCTTTCTTT.

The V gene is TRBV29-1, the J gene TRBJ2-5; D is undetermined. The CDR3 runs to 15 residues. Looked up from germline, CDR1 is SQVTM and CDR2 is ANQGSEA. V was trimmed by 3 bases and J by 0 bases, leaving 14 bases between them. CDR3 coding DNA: TGCAGCGTTGACCTCCTTGCAGCCGACCAAGAGACCCAGTACTTC. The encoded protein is CSVDLLAADQETQYF.

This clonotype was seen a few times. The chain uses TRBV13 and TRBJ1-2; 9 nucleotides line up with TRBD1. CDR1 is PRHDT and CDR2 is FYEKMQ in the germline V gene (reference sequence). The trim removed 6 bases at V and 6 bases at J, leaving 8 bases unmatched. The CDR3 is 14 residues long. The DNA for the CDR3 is TGTGCCAGCAGTTCACAGGGGGCTTTCGATGGCTACACCTTC. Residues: CASSSQGAFDGYTF.

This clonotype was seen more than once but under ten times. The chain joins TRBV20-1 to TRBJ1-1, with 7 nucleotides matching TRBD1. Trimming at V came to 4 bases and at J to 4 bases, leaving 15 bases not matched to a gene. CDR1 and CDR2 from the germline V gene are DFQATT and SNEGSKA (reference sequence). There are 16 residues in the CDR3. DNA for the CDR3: TGCAGTGCTAAGGGACCAGGGGGGGGTATGGCCACTGAAGCTTTCTTT. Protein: CSAKGPGGGMATEAFF.

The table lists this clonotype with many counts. CDR3 coding DNA: TGCAGTGCTTTAACTAGCGGGGAGCACGAGACCCAGTACTTC. Translating gives CSALTSGEHETQYF. The chain joins TRBV20-1 to TRBJ2-5; 10 bases line up with TRBD2. This CDR3 region has 14 residues. Germline-derived CDR1 and CDR2 are DFQATT and SNEGSKA (reference sequence). The J segment lost 5 bases and the V segment lost 5 bases, leaving 8 bases of the junction unmatched.

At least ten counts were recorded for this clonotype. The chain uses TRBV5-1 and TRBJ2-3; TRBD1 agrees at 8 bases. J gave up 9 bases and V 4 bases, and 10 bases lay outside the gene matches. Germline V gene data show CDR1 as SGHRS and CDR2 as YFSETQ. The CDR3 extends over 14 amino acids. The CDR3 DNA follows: TGCGCCAGCAGCCCCCAGGACAGGGTAGACACGCAGTATTTT. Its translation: CASSPQDRVDTQYF. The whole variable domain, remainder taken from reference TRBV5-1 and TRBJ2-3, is KAGVTQTPRYLIKTRGQQVTLSCSPISGHRSVSWYQQTPGQGLQFLFEYFSETQRNKGNFPGRFSGRQFSNSRSEMNVSTLELGDSALYLCASSPQDRVDTQYFGPGTRLTVL.

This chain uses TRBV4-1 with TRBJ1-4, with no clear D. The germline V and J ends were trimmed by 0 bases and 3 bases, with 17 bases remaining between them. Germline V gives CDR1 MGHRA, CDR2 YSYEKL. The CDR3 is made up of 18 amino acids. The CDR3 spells CASSQDGTVSWANEKLFF. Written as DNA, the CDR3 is TGCGCCAGCAGCCAAGATGGAACCGTCTCGTGGGCTAATGAAAAACTGTTTTTT.